This T cell receptor (beta chain) was identified in a study of cytomegalovirus exposure and HLA in healthy donors. The primer mix had 60 Vbeta and 13 Jbeta primers. Clones were read by immunoSEQ multiplex PCR, and TCRdb kept only the in-frame ones, dropping some. This repertoire shows around 120,000 clones, around 69% found once; its top ten account for roughly 2.7%. CDR1 and CDR2 from the germline V gene are LGHNA and YNFKEQ. The CDR3 covers 16 residues. Trimming took 3 bases from V and 2 from J; bases not matched to a gene: 6. The chain couples TRBV4-2 to TRBJ2-7, with TRBD1 identical over 11 bases. Material for sequencing was PBMCs. The TCR comes from a human donor in good health. Written as DNA, the CDR3 is TGTGCCAGCAGCCAGGAAGGGACAGGGGGTCCCTACGAGCAGTACTTC. It codes for CASSQEGTGGPYEQYF.